The next 15 T cell receptor beta chains were all read from a single sample in a study of T cell repertoires in cytomegalovirus infection. In TCRdb, the reads were re-called with MiXCR into one record per CDR3 protein. The data hold some 180,000 distinct CDR3 sequences, with about 21% observed a single time. The sample was PBMCs. Receptors were obtained from a human donor in good health (CMV status not recorded). Some clones in this sample may be carry-over from other donors' samples.

This sequence joins TRBV19 and TRBJ2-7; D is possibly TRBD1 or TRBD2 (5 bases each). This CDR3 has 13 residues. Trimming took 10 bases from V and 0 from J, leaving 13 bases between them. Germline V CDR1 and CDR2: LNHDA, SQIVND (reference sequence). This chain's CDR3 is CATSEGRSYEQYF. In nucleotides, the CDR3 is TGTGCCACCTCTGAGGGACGCTCCTACGAGCAGTACTTC.

V usage is TRBV2 and J usage is TRBJ1-1, with TRBD1 matching over 9 bases. The CDR3 is 13 residues long. The V segment lost 11 bases and the J segment 5 bases; nucleotides outside the gene matches: 9. Looked up from germline, CDR1 is SNHLY and CDR2 is FYNNEI. CDR3 in amino acids: CAGSTGGWTEAFF. In DNA form, the CDR3 reads TGTGCCGGATCCACAGGGGGCTGGACTGAAGCTTTCTTT.

J is TRBJ1-4 and V is TRBV20-1; D remains ambiguous. CDR1 DFQATT and CDR2 SNEGSKA come from the germline V gene (reference sequence). V was shortened by 0 bases and J by 8 bases, with 16 bases between the two germline ends. The CDR3 length is 15 residues. CDR3 sequence: CSARDSWGNREKLFF. The CDR3 bases are TGCAGTGCTAGAGATTCCTGGGGAAATCGAGAAAAACTGTTTTTT.

This clonotype was found a few times. The chain carries TRBV12-3 or TRBV12-4 and TRBJ2-1, with TRBD2 matching 14 bases. V was pared by 3 bases and J by 4 bases, with 8 bases of the junction left unmatched. This CDR3 is 18 amino acids long. In DNA form, the CDR3 reads TGTGCCAGCAGTTTCCCGACTAGCGGGGGGGCGAGGTACAATGAGCAGTTCTTC. Translated, it gives CASSFPTSGGARYNEQFF.

The chain uses TRBV11-2 and TRBJ1-1, with D possibly being TRBD1 (6 bases). Germline V gene data show CDR1 as SGHAT and CDR2 as FQNNGV. The V end lost 10 bases, the J end lost 7 bases, and 22 bases lay between the germline ends. This CDR3 spans 14 amino acids. The CDR3 region has the DNA TGTGCCAACACCCCGAGGGGGGGGCTGTTTGAAGCTTTCTTT. It yields the protein CANTPRGGLFEAFF.

This clonotype came up a few times. V and J are TRBV6-1 and TRBJ2-1; 8 bases are shared with TRBD2. This CDR3 is 13 amino acids long. The V gene end was trimmed by 6 bases and the J gene end by 9 bases; junction bases not matched to a gene: 7. Germline V gives CDR1 MNHNS, CDR2 SASEGT. CDR3 in DNA: TGTGCCAGCAGCACCGGGACTAGAGCTGAGCAGTTCTTC. It translates to CASSTGTRAEQFF.

This clonotype has ten or more counts. The chain carries TRBV28 and TRBJ1-2, with D possibly matching TRBD1 (6 bases). Per germline, CDR1 MDHEN and CDR2 SYDVKM. Trimming pared 6 bases from V and 8 bases from J, leaving 13 bases between. The CDR3 runs to 12 residues. CDR3 bases: TGTGCCAGCAGCCTTACAGGGAACGGCTACACCTTC. Encoded protein: CASSLTGNGYTF.

In its sample, this clonotype was seen a few times. The chain combines TRBV11-2 with TRBJ1-1; D gene unclear. There are 18 residues in the CDR3. Between the trimmed V and J ends, which lost 4 bases and 6 bases, there was a span of 27 bases. From germline, CDR1 is SGHAT and CDR2 FQNNGV. Here the CDR3 reads CASSSFLGQFIMRAEAFF. The DNA for the CDR3 is TGTGCCAGCAGCTCGTTCCTCGGGCAGTTTATTATGAGGGCTGAAGCTTTCTTT.

This clonotype was seen many times. The DNA of the CDR3 is TGCAGTGCTAGAAGGATGGACAATGAGCAGTTCTTC. This encodes CSARRMDNEQFF. This chain joins TRBV20-1 and TRBJ2-1; no clear D gene. The germline V gene encodes CDR1 DFQATT and CDR2 SNEGSKA (reference sequence). V lost 2 bases and J 5 bases, leaving 7 bases between the germline ends. This CDR3 has 12 residues.

This chain joins TRBV28 and TRBJ1-2; 7 nucleotides agree with TRBD1. This CDR3 spans 11 amino acids. Germline values: CDR1 MDHEN, CDR2 SYDVKM. Trimming cost V 4 bases and J 10 bases; bases outside gene matches: 3. The CDR3 sequence is CASSYTGDYTF. In DNA form, the CDR3 reads TGTGCCAGCAGTTACACAGGGGACTACACCTTC.

This clonotype was counted at least ten times. V and J are TRBV6-5 and TRBJ2-3; D call uncertain. CDR3 length: 13 residues. V gave up 2 bases and J gave up 3 bases, with 6 bases separating them. Germline V gives CDR1 MNHEY, CDR2 SVGAGI. CDR3 residues: CASSYPETDTQYF. CDR3 DNA: TGTGCCAGCAGTTACCCCGAAACAGATACGCAGTATTTT.

About this clonotype itself: The junction differs from germline at one of its ends, possibly a read error. The chain uses TRBV18 and TRBJ1-1; D is possibly TRBD1 (6 bases). From germline, CDR1 is KGHSH and CDR2 LQKENI. CDR3 length: 13 amino acids. In nucleotides, the CDR3 is TGTACCAGCTCACGGGACACGAACACTGAAGCTTTCTTT. This encodes CTSSRDTNTEAFF.

This clonotype was seen at least ten times. CDR3 in DNA: TGTGCCAGCAGCCCGGCCTACGAGCAGTACTTC. This gives the protein CASSPAYEQYF. V usage is TRBV7-8 and J usage is TRBJ2-7; D ambiguous. V dropped 5 bases and J dropped 2 bases, with 4 bases sitting between them. CDR1 and CDR2 from the germline V gene are SGHVS and FQNEAQ. This CDR3 has 11 residues.

This clonotype was counted between two and nine times. The chain is built from TRBV7-9 and TRBJ2-5, with D hard to call. The CDR3 length is 13 residues. The germline V and J ends were trimmed by 6 bases and 2 bases, with 10 bases remaining between them. In germline, CDR1 is SEHNR, CDR2 FQNEAQ (reference sequence). The CDR3, as DNA: TGTGCCAGCAGGCCCGCCGGGCAAGAGACCCAGTACTTC. Translated: CASRPAGQETQYF.

Remarks on this clonotype: A read error may be the cause here, since a much bigger clone is one base away. This CDR3 is missing its conserved last phenylalanine or tryptophan, likely due to a read error. This sequence joins TRBV7-3 and TRBJ2-7; TRBD1 or TRBD2 may be the D gene (5 bases each). Deletions cut 2 bases from V and 4 bases from J, with 12 bases between. CDR3 length: 14 residues. The V gene's germline CDR1 is SGHTA and CDR2 FQGTGA. CDR3 loop: CASSLSQGPYEQYY. The CDR3 DNA sequence: TGTGCCAGCAGCTTATCCCAGGGACCTTACGAGCAGTACTAC.